These 29 T cell receptor beta chains share one sample of origin, sequenced in a study of shared clonotypes between healthy human individuals. The assay was immunoSEQ multiplex PCR, and TCRdb's table has in-frame clones only and misses some. The table records 2,500,000 or so clones, roughly 93% of them present only once. The sample taken for sequencing was naive CD4+ T cells from PBMCs. Sample subset: CD45RA+ positively selected. The receptor set was obtained from a man aged 18-30 years in good health. Some clones in this sample may be carry-over from other donors' samples.

The rearrangement joins TRBV6-6 to TRBJ1-1, with D maybe TRBD1 (5 bases). This CDR3 comprises 12 residues. Trimming left V 7 bases short and J 4 bases short, with 10 bases between. Per germline, CDR1 MNHNY and CDR2 SVGAGI (reference sequence). CDR3 nucleotide sequence: TGTGCCAGCAAGTGGGGGGGCACTGAAGCTTTCTTT. Translated: CASKWGGTEAFF.

As to this clone: The same CDR3 also results from other DNA sequences found in this sample. The chain uses TRBV5-1 and TRBJ2-1; 13 bases match TRBD2. CDR3 size: 15 residues. CDR1 and CDR2 (germline): SGHRS, YFSETQ. Trimming cost V 4 bases and J 8 bases; bases outside gene matches: 6. CDR3 DNA sequence: TGCGCCAGCAGCCCAGGACTAGCGGGAGTAGATGAGCAGTTCTTC. This sequence encodes CASSPGLAGVDEQFF.

CDR3 sequence reads: CASFGRQGDEKLFF. CDR3 nucleotide sequence: TGTGCCAGCTTTGGTCGGCAGGGAGATGAAAAACTGTTTTTT. The chain joins TRBV18 to TRBJ1-4, with D possibly being TRBD1 (5 bases). Germline lookup yields CDR1 KGHSH and CDR2 LQKENI. This CDR3 is 14 amino acids long. Trimming pared 7 bases from V and 6 bases from J, leaving 15 bases between.

The V call is TRBV4-3, the J call TRBJ2-3; 9 nucleotides match TRBD2. Per germline, CDR1 LGHNA and CDR2 YSLEER. CDR3 length equals 19 residues. V dropped 5 bases and J dropped 0; count of bases not matched to a gene: 15. CDR3 in amino acids: CASSSHPPSGDASTDTQYF. The CDR3 DNA reads TGCGCCAGCAGCTCCCATCCCCCTAGCGGGGATGCTAGCACAGATACGCAGTATTTT.

The rearrangement joins TRBV28 to TRBJ2-5; D is unclear. V lost 3 bases and J lost 2, with 16 bases in between. Germline loops: CDR1 MDHEN, CDR2 SYDVKM. This CDR3 contains 16 residues. The CDR3 region is CASSFYPESLQETQYF. The CDR3 nucleotides are TGTGCCAGCAGTTTTTACCCAGAGAGCCTACAAGAGACCCAGTACTTC.

This chain links TRBV6-6 with TRBJ2-3; D not certain. The CDR3 runs 16 residues. Germline values: CDR1 MNHNY, CDR2 SVGAGI (reference sequence). The ends were cut back, 6 bases at V and 2 bases at J, with 18 bases in the middle. The CDR3 region is CASRDGRSPNTDTQYF. DNA of the CDR3: TGTGCCAGCAGGGACGGACGTAGTCCTAACACAGATACGCAGTATTTT.

This sequence joins TRBV30 and TRBJ2-6; D ambiguous. Per the germline V gene, CDR1 is GTSNPN and CDR2 is SVGIG (reference sequence). V was trimmed by 1 base and J by 0 bases, leaving 7 bases between them. The CDR3 spans 15 residues. The CDR3 DNA sequence: TGTGCCTGGAGTGAATTCCGCTCTGGGGCCAACGTCCTGACTTTC. It codes for CAWSEFRSGANVLTF. The full variable domain, with the rest looked up from reference TRBV30 and TRBJ2-6, is SQTIHQWPATLVQPVGSPLSLECTVEGTSNPNLYWYRQAAGRGLQLLFYSVGIGQISSEVPQNLSASRPQDRQFILSSKKLLLSDSGFYLCAWSEFRSGANVLTFGAGSRLTVL.

The chain is built from TRBV29-1 and TRBJ2-7; TRBD2 aligns across 12 bases. The CDR3 runs 15 residues. Germline V lookup: CDR1 SQVTM, CDR2 ANQGSEA. Losses at the gene ends were 6 bases for V and 5 bases for J; bases not matched to a gene: 11. CDR3 amino acids: CSVDLAGGPFDEQYF. CDR3 bases: TGCAGCGTAGACCTAGCGGGAGGGCCGTTCGACGAGCAGTACTTC.

The chain recombines TRBV27 with TRBJ2-5; the D gene could be TRBD1 or TRBD2 (5 bases each). The CDR3 has 15 residues. Trimming pared 5 bases from V and 5 bases from J, leaving 18 bases between. Germline V gene data show CDR1 as MNHEY and CDR2 as SMNVEV (reference sequence). The CDR3 region is CASSPQDWGSETQYF. CDR3 DNA sequence: TGTGCCAGCAGTCCCCAAGACTGGGGGTCGGAGACCCAGTACTTC.

This clone was recorded once. The CDR3 protein is CASSPRPRGYVAEAFF. The CDR3 DNA follows: TGTGCCAGCAGTCCCCGGCCGCGGGGGTACGTCGCTGAAGCTTTCTTT. The chain employs TRBV28 and TRBJ1-1; maybe TRBD1 (5 bases). This CDR3 region has 16 residues. V lost 5 bases and J lost 6, with 22 bases in between. CDR1 is MDHEN, CDR2 SYDVKM, per germline.

The rearrangement links TRBV5-1 to TRBJ1-1; D gene uncertain. CDR1 and CDR2 from the germline V gene are SGHRS and YFSETQ. This CDR3 region has 15 residues. Between the trimmed V and J ends, which lost 0 bases and 4 bases, there was a span of 13 bases. The CDR3 DNA is TGCGCCAGCAGCTTGGTCGGGGTTATGGGCACTGAAGCTTTCTTT. Protein sequence: CASSLVGVMGTEAFF.

The gene calls are TRBV9 and TRBJ2-3, with D perhaps matching TRBD1 or TRBD2 (5 bases each). The ends were cut back, 3 bases at V and 2 bases at J, with 13 bases in the middle. The CDR3 loop spans 15 amino acids. CDR1 and CDR2 from the germline V gene are SGDLS and YYNGEE. The CDR3, as DNA: TGTGCCAGCAGCGCCGGGGCAGGATACACAGATACGCAGTATTTT. Residues: CASSAGAGYTDTQYF. Drawing the rest from reference TRBV9 and TRBJ2-3, the complete variable domain is DSGVTQTPKHLITATGQRVTLRCSPRSGDLSVYWYQQSLDQGLQFLIQYYNGEERAKGNILERFSAQQFPDLHSELNLSSLELGDSALYFCASSAGAGYTDTQYFGPGTRLTVL.

This clone has more than one count but fewer than ten. This chain connects TRBV27 to TRBJ1-1, with D hard to call. The germline V gene has CDR1 MNHEY and CDR2 SMNVEV (reference sequence). The CDR3 covers 11 residues. Trimming removed 4 bases from V and 5 bases from J, with 5 bases in between. The CDR3 nucleotides are TGTGCCAGCAGTTCCTGGACTGAAGCTTTCTTT. Translated, it gives CASSSWTEAFF.

This chain links TRBV30 with TRBJ2-1, with D tentatively TRBD2 (7 bases). Trimming cost V 7 bases and J 0 bases, with 13 bases left between them. This CDR3 is built from 14 residues. CDR1 is GTSNPN, CDR2 SVGIG, per germline (reference sequence). CDR3 coding DNA: TGTGCCTTCGGCGGGGGCTCCTCCTACAATGAGCAGTTCTTC. Protein: CAFGGGSSYNEQFF. The full variable domain, completed using reference TRBV30 and TRBJ2-1, is SQTIHQWPATLVQPVGSPLSLECTVEGTSNPNLYWYRQAAGRGLQLLFYSVGIGQISSEVPQNLSASRPQDRQFILSSKKLLLSDSGFYLCAFGGGSSYNEQFFGPGTRLTVL.

The rearrangement uses TRBV11-2 and TRBJ2-7; TRBD2 matches at 7 bases. The junction had 6 bases not matched to a gene; V was cut back by 7 bases and J by 6 bases. Germline assignment: CDR1 SGHAT and CDR2 FQNNGV. This CDR3 spans 12 amino acids. In DNA form, the CDR3 reads TGTGCCAGCAATACCCCGGGGGGCGAGCAGTACTTC. Its translation: CASNTPGGEQYF.

This chain links TRBV27 with TRBJ2-7; 14 nucleotides agree with TRBD2. Germline lookup yields CDR1 MNHEY and CDR2 SMNVEV (reference sequence). Trimming cost V 5 bases and J 7 bases; bases outside gene matches: 10. The CDR3 is 16 amino acids. CDR3 in DNA: TGTGCCAGCAGTCACCCGGGACTAGCGGGAGTTGGGGAGCAGTACTTC. Protein product: CASSHPGLAGVGEQYF.

The chain employs TRBV5-4 and TRBJ2-7; 12 bases agree with TRBD2. V lost 4 bases to trimming and J lost 7 bases; unmatched junction nucleotides: 9. CDR1 and CDR2 from the germline V gene are SGHNT and YYREEE (reference sequence). This CDR3 is built from 15 residues. For the CDR3, the DNA is TGTGCCAGCAGCACTACTAGCGGGAGGCCCGGGGAGCAGTACTTC. This translates into CASSTTSGRPGEQYF. Looking up the rest from reference TRBV5-4 and TRBJ2-7 gives the full variable domain: ETGVTQSPTHLIKTRGQQVTLRCSSQSGHNTVSWYQQALGQGPQFIFQYYREEENGRGNFPPRFSGLQFPNYSSELNVNALELDDSALYLCASSTTSGRPGEQYFGPGTRLTVT.

Note on this clone: The identical CDR3 is also encoded by other nucleotide sequences in the sample. The chain uses TRBV5-4 and TRBJ2-1; 10 bases map to TRBD2. The CDR3 length is 15 residues. With 0 bases clipped from V and 6 bases from J, the junction kept 3 bases outside the gene matches. Germline loops: CDR1 SGHNT, CDR2 YYREEE (reference sequence). CDR3 amino acids: CASSLGLAGGNEQFF. Written as DNA, the CDR3 is TGTGCCAGCAGCTTGGGATTAGCGGGAGGCAATGAGCAGTTCTTC.

This chain joins TRBV4-2 and TRBJ2-7, with 7 nucleotides matching TRBD1. The CDR3 is 18 residues long. Germline values: CDR1 LGHNA, CDR2 YNFKEQ. The junction had 14 bases not matched to a gene; V was cut back by 1 base and J by 2 bases. The CDR3: CASSQGFRRTGNTYEQYF. In nucleotides, the CDR3 is TGTGCCAGCAGCCAAGGGTTCCGTAGGACAGGAAATACCTACGAGCAGTACTTC.

V gene TRBV7-9 combines with J gene TRBJ2-3; TRBD2 is a possible D gene (5 bases). Germline values: CDR1 SEHNR, CDR2 FQNEAQ (reference sequence). CDR3 length equals 15 residues. V shed 5 bases and J shed 2 bases, with 14 bases lying between them. CDR3: CASSLLDSDTDTQYF. Written as DNA, the CDR3 is TGTGCCAGCAGCCTATTGGACTCAGACACAGATACGCAGTATTTT.

The chain uses TRBV7-3 and TRBJ1-2; 11 bases agree with TRBD1. CDR3 length equals 17 residues. Per the germline V gene, CDR1 is SGHTA and CDR2 is FQGTGA. The trim removed 6 bases at V and 4 bases at J, leaving 13 bases unmatched. Written as DNA, the CDR3 is TGTGCCAGCAGTCCGGACAGGGGGCGCGGGGGATTCTATGGCTACACCTTC. Its translation is CASSPDRGRGGFYGYTF.

The chain carries TRBV18 and TRBJ2-7, with TRBD1 matching over 8 bases. The CDR3 loop spans 15 amino acids. Per germline, CDR1 KGHSH and CDR2 LQKENI. Trimming removed 3 bases from V and 4 bases from J; junction bases left unmatched: 8. The CDR3 here is CASSPIDRGEYEQYF. CDR3 nucleotide sequence: TGTGCCAGCTCACCCATAGACAGGGGCGAATACGAGCAGTACTTC. Full variable domain (remainder filled in from reference TRBV18 and TRBJ2-7): NAGVMQNPRHLVRRRGQEARLRCSPMKGHSHVYWYRQLPEEGLKFMVYLQKENIIDESGMPKERFSAEFPKEGPSILRIQQVVRGDSAAYFCASSPIDRGEYEQYFGPGTRLTVT.

This clone was picked up one time. The gene calls are TRBV6-5 and TRBJ2-7; no firm D call. The CDR3 spans 14 residues. The V and J ends lost 3 bases and 0 bases respectively, with 9 bases between them. Germline lookup yields CDR1 MNHEY and CDR2 SVGAGI. The CDR3 loop is CASSYDGYSYEQYF. CDR3 nucleotides: TGTGCCAGCAGTTATGACGGCTACTCCTACGAGCAGTACTTC.

The V call is TRBV28, the J call TRBJ2-5; D possibly corresponds to TRBD2 (6 bases). The germline gives CDR1 MDHEN, CDR2 SYDVKM. This CDR3 is built from 15 residues. Trimming left V 6 bases short and J 5 bases short, with 19 bases between. The CDR3 sequence: CASRGLHGLGETQYF. CDR3 nucleotides: TGTGCCAGCAGGGGACTGCACGGCTTGGGGGAGACCCAGTACTTC.

Regarding this clone: Other DNA variants within this sample encode the same CDR3. The CDR3 nucleotides are TGTGCCAGCAGCTTGGGCGGGGGAACTGAAGCTTTCTTT. Amino acid sequence: CASSLGGGTEAFF. The rearrangement links TRBV7-9 to TRBJ1-1, with D maybe TRBD1 (5 bases). V was pared by 3 bases and J by 5 bases, with 10 bases between. The CDR3 covers 13 residues. Germline CDR1 is SEHNR and CDR2 is FQNEAQ (reference sequence).

This sequence joins TRBV18 and TRBJ2-7, with TRBD1 matching over 8 bases. Trimming cost V 5 bases and J 6 bases; bases outside gene matches: 9. This CDR3 region has 14 residues. The germline gives CDR1 KGHSH, CDR2 LQKENI. The CDR3 reads CASSGQGHGGEQYF. CDR3 sequence (DNA): TGTGCCAGCTCAGGACAGGGCCATGGGGGCGAGCAGTACTTC.

The rearrangement joins TRBV5-4 to TRBJ1-1; 7 bases are a match to TRBD1. CDR1 is SGHNT and CDR2 is YYREEE in the germline V gene (reference sequence). The CDR3 covers 13 residues. The trim removed 0 bases at V and 8 bases at J, leaving 4 bases unmatched. CDR3 coding DNA: TGTGCCAGCAGCTTGGGGACAGGAGTGGAAGCTTTCTTT. It codes for CASSLGTGVEAFF.

A few counts support this clone. The CDR3 coding sequence is TGCGCCAGCAGCTTGGGGGACACCTACACTGAAGCTTTCTTT. Amino acid sequence: CASSLGDTYTEAFF. The chain carries TRBV5-1 and TRBJ1-1, with D possibly being TRBD1 (6 bases). Germline CDR1 and CDR2: SGHRS and YFSETQ. The V end was cut by 0 bases, the J end by 3 bases, with 9 bases between. This CDR3 comprises 14 residues. The full variable domain, its missing parts supplied by reference TRBV5-1 and TRBJ1-1, is KAGVTQTPRYLIKTRGQQVTLSCSPISGHRSVSWYQQTPGQGLQFLFEYFSETQRNKGNFPGRFSGRQFSNSRSEMNVSTLELGDSALYLCASSLGDTYTEAFFGQGTRLTVV.

This clone was found once. The chain links TRBV7-6 to TRBJ2-7, with TRBD1 as a possible D gene (6 bases). The CDR3 length is 15 residues. The V end lost 6 bases, the J end lost 3 bases, and 18 bases lay between the germline ends. Looked up from germline, CDR1 is SGHVS and CDR2 is FNYEAQ. CDR3 nucleotides: TGTGCCAGCAGACGGTTGACAGGCACCCACTACGAGCAGTACTTC. The encoded protein is CASRRLTGTHYEQYF.